This TCR beta chain was profiled in a study of cytomegalovirus exposure and HLA in healthy donors (dated by TCRdb to about 2017). A note on the overall study: According to a later analysis, one platform produced both the 110 or so validation repertoires and the 700 or so repertoires of the first cohort. The study aimed to test whether signatures of past pathogen exposure could be identified by cataloging public T cell receptors. Along with the approximately 700-subject first cohort, a separate validation cohort of 120 different subjects was used. The study combined high-throughput TCR immunosequencing, statistical association of individual TCRs with disease status, and machine learning to predict cytomegalovirus infection status. The study at large found these results: Subsequent analysis determined that TCRs grouped into clusters in the first cohort also showed a tendency toward co-occurrence across the approximately 120 validation repertoires, and 94% of cluster scores exceeded 0. In vitro tests confirmed that a few of the cytomegalovirus-associated TCR beta chains recognize cytomegalovirus antigens. It was suggested by the authors that the approach could potentially be generalized to other disease states and immunological phenotypes. A total of roughly 160 TCR beta chains were listed by the study as associated with cytomegalovirus. While some public TCRs were present in many individuals, most TCR sequences turned up only very rarely across donors. Cytomegalovirus status was reported to be diagnosed by the classifier with high specificity and sensitivity in both the original and validation cohorts. The validation cohort had no HLA typing available for a later analysis, so co-occurrence within that cohort was assessed over all 120 or so repertoires.

Libraries were prepared through the immunoSEQ multiplex PCR assay. From the authors' description of their analysis: A statistical classification framework was built for diagnosing cytomegalovirus status from the catalog of TCR beta chain sequences. The source is immuneACCESS, and TCRdb retained only in-frame sequences with V and J called. Part of the clones is not carried over; for the studies checked, unresolved V genes explain less than half of this, and the remainder is unexplained. For V, J and clone size, that table is used; D and trimming come from the DNA. This sample comprises more than 140,000 clones, 85% to 90% of them detected only once. The ten largest account for about 3.1% of the sample. This clone was counted ten times or more. There is no known antigen for this receptor. Within one base of it there is no much larger clone, and no base qualities were kept. The donors were included in the validation cohort of over a hundred subjects, a group kept apart from the roughly 680-subject first cohort.

Per the germline V gene, LGHNA is the CDR1 and YSLEER is the CDR2. Including the terminal cysteine and phenylalanine, the CDR3 comprises 15 residues. Just the 45-base CDR3 DNA is kept, in frame starting at base 1. Unmatched junction bases come to 1, with V trimmed by 2 bases and J by 4 bases. This chain joins TRBV4-3 to TRBJ2-1; 11 middle bases align to TRBD2. Sequencing used PBMCs. The receptor was isolated from a woman under 30 in good health and CMV-seropositive. CDR3 region: CASSQTSGSYNEQFF. The DNA sequence is given as TGCGCCAGCAGCCAAACTAGCGGGAGTTACAATGAGCAGTTCTTC.